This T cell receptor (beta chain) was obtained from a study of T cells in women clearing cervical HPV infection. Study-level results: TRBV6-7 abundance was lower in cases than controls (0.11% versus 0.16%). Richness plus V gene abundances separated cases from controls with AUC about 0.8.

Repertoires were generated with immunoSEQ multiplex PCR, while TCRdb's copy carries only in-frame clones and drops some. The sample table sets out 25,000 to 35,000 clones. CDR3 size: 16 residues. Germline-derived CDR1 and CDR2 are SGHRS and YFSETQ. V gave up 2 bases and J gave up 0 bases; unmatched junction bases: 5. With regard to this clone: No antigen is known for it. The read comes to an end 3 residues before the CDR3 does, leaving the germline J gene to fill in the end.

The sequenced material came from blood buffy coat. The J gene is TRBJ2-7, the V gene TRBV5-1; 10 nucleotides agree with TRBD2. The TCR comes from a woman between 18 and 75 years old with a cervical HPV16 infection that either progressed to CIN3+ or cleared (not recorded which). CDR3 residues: CASSFAPSGSSYEQYF. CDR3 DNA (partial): TGCGCCAGCAGCTTCGCCCCTAGCGGGAGCTCCTACGAG. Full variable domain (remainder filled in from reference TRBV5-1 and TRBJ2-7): KAGVTQTPRYLIKTRGQQVTLSCSPISGHRSVSWYQQTPGQGLQFLFEYFSETQRNKGNFPGRFSGRQFSNSRSEMNVSTLELGDSALYLCASSFAPSGSSYEQYFGPGTRLTVT.